The sample holds many counts of the clone carrying this T cell receptor (beta chain). The data derive from a study of early T cells in non-severe SARS-CoV-2 infection. TCRdb reprocessed the 5' RACE reads via MiXCR and lists one record per CDR3 protein. This sample carries 70,000 to 75,000 distinct CDR3 sequences, about 12% of them seen once, and the ten largest clones take approximately 4.5%. There are 17 residues in the CDR3. The sequenced sample consisted of whole blood. The clonotype originates from an adult who was a healthcare worker with PCR-confirmed SARS-CoV-2 infection or an uninfected control (not recorded which). The chain carries TRBV21-1 and TRBJ1-2; TRBD1, as called in the table, went unchecked against the DNA. TRBV21-1 is tagged as a pseudogene. The CDR3 sequence is CASSKVRTGETNYGYTF. The DNA of the CDR3 is TGTGCCAGCAGCAAAGTCAGGACAGGAGAAACTAACTATGGCTACACCTTC.